This T cell receptor beta chain was observed in a study of blood T cell repertoires in COVID-19. For the study at large: The samples span acute and convalescent COVID-19 from the United States, Italy and Spain.

Notes on this clone: Other nucleotide sequences in the sample specify the same CDR3.

This CDR3 comprises 11 residues. CDR1 DFQATT and CDR2 SNEGSKA come from the germline V gene (reference sequence). Trimming pared 3 bases from V and 1 base from J, leaving 3 bases between. In the original workflow: Quantification of nucleated cells was approximated via reference gene primer amplification. Sequencing used immunoSEQ multiplex PCR; TCRdb keeps in-frame clones, though not all of them. V, J and clone size were drawn from that table, and D and trimming were deduced from the DNA. Among 140,000 or so clones, roughly 87% were seen once, and the ten largest hold around 0.91%. The receptor was derived from a woman aged 50 to 60 with acute or convalescent COVID-19. Source material: peripheral blood. The rearrangement links TRBV20-1 to TRBJ1-1, with D unclear. The CDR3 DNA is TGCAGTGCTAGGAGGAACACTGAAGCTTTCTTT. This gives the protein CSARRNTEAFF.